The 11 T cell receptor beta chains in this list originate from one sample, sequenced in a study of shared clonotypes between healthy human individuals. Terminally differentiated effector memory CD45RA+ cells were left out of the naive CD8 fraction, which was CD45RO-negative and positively selected for CCR7. TCRdb keeps only in-frame clones here, not all; method: immunoSEQ multiplex PCR. This sample has around 2,000,000 clones, with roughly 91% found just once. Sequencing was carried out using naive CD8+ T cells from PBMCs. The receptors here all came from a man younger than 30 in good health. Some clones in this sample may be carry-over from other donors' samples.

This rearrangement joins TRBV11-2 to TRBJ1-1; D call uncertain. Germline CDR1 and CDR2: SGHAT and FQNNGV. This CDR3 comprises 13 residues. V lost 1 base to trimming and J lost 4 bases, with 7 bases between them. The CDR3, as DNA: TGTGCCAGCAGCTTAGTAGTGGGCACTGAAGCTTTCTTT. Protein sequence: CASSLVVGTEAFF.

The genes are TRBV19 and TRBJ2-7, with 7 bases matching TRBD1. Trimming at V came to 5 bases and at J to 2 bases, leaving 9 bases not matched to a gene. The germline V gene encodes CDR1 LNHDA and CDR2 SQIVND (reference sequence). This CDR3 spans 15 amino acids. For the CDR3, the DNA is TGTGCCAGTAGTGTACACCGGGACAGAGCCTACGAGCAGTACTTC. It specifies CASSVHRDRAYEQYF.

The rearrangement joins TRBV4-1 to TRBJ1-5, with D uncertain. Germline V gene data show CDR1 as MGHRA and CDR2 as YSYEKL. The CDR3 has 15 amino acids. V shed 5 bases and J shed 0 bases, with 11 bases lying between them. This CDR3 is CASSNLGNSNQPQHF. Written as DNA, the CDR3 is TGCGCCAGCAGCAACCTCGGGAATAGCAATCAGCCCCAGCATTTT.

CDR3 coding DNA: TGTGCCAGCAGCCGCGCCCCGAGCTCCTACGAGCAGTACTTC. It is translated as CASSRAPSSYEQYF. The genes are TRBV7-6 and TRBJ2-5; D gene ambiguous. The J call could be wrong; TRBJ2-7 is a better fit for the DNA end. From germline, CDR1 is SGHVS and CDR2 FNYEAQ. The CDR3 contains 14 residues.

The rearrangement joins TRBV4-2 to TRBJ2-7; a possible D gene is TRBD1 (6 bases). V was pared by 1 base and J by 3 bases, with 16 bases between. CDR1 and CDR2 (germline): LGHNA, YNFKEQ. This CDR3 is built from 16 residues. CDR3 amino acids: CASSQATAGVGYEQYF. The CDR3 nucleotides read TGTGCCAGCAGCCAAGCAACGGCAGGGGTGGGCTACGAGCAGTACTTC.

This chain joins TRBV19 and TRBJ1-1; D gene unclear. Per germline, CDR1 LNHDA and CDR2 SQIVND (reference sequence). The length of the CDR3 is 13 residues. V gave up 1 base and J gave up 4 bases, with 7 bases separating them. This CDR3 reads CASSIVAGTEAFF. CDR3 DNA sequence: TGTGCCAGTAGTATAGTGGCGGGCACTGAAGCTTTCTTT.

This sequence joins TRBV19 and TRBJ2-1; D may be TRBD2 (6 bases). The CDR3 consists of 16 residues. The V end was cut by 5 bases, the J end by 4 bases, with 18 bases between. Germline loops: CDR1 LNHDA, CDR2 SQIVND (reference sequence). The CDR3 DNA sequence: TGTGCCAGTAGTGGGGGGACGCGCAGTTTATACAATGAGCAGTTCTTC. As protein: CASSGGTRSLYNEQFF.

This chain joins TRBV28 and TRBJ2-2, with 15 nucleotides matching TRBD2. Germline V lookup: CDR1 MDHEN, CDR2 SYDVKM. The CDR3 spans 17 residues. V trimming: 6 bases; J trimming: 6 bases; junction bases outside the gene matches: 8. The CDR3 sequence is CASRGFWTSGRAGELFF. CDR3 DNA sequence: TGTGCCAGCAGGGGATTCTGGACTAGCGGGAGGGCCGGGGAGCTGTTTTTT.

The chain carries TRBV9 and TRBJ2-3, with TRBD2 matching 7 bases. V shed 3 bases and J 2 bases; nucleotides not matched to a gene: 12. The CDR3 has 17 residues. Germline values: CDR1 SGDLS, CDR2 YYNGEE. The CDR3 here is CASSADVGGSLTDTQYF. CDR3 DNA: TGTGCCAGCAGCGCTGACGTGGGGGGGAGCCTCACAGATACGCAGTATTTT.

The chain joins TRBV9 to TRBJ2-5, with D perhaps TRBD2 (5 bases). Trimming pared 4 bases from V and 5 bases from J, leaving 12 bases between. There are 13 residues in the CDR3. Germline V gives CDR1 SGDLS, CDR2 YYNGEE. The CDR3 loop reads CASSSDSRETQYF. The CDR3 DNA is TGTGCCAGCAGCTCGGACTCTCGCGAGACCCAGTACTTC.

This clone was counted a single time. Written as DNA, the CDR3 is TGTGCCAGCAACGGGACAGTTAATGAAAAACTGTTTTTT. Protein product: CASNGTVNEKLFF. This rearrangement joins TRBV25-1 to TRBJ1-4, with TRBD1 identical over 7 bases. Germline loops: CDR1 MGHDK, CDR2 SYGVNS. The junction had 3 bases not matched to a gene; V was cut back by 7 bases and J by 4 bases. The CDR3 totals 13 residues.